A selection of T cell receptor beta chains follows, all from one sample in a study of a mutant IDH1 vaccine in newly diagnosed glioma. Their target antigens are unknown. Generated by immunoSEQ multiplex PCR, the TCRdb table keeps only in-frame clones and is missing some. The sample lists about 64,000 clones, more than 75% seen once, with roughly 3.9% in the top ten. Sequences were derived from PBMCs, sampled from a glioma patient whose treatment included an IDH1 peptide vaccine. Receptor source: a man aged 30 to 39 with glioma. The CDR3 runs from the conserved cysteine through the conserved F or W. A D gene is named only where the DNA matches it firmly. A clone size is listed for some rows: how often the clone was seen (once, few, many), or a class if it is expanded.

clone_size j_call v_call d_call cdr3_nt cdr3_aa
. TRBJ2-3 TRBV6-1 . TGTGCCAGCAGTGAAAGGTATGGGTACACAGATACGCAGTATTTT CASSERYGYTDTQYF
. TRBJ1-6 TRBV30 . TGTGCCTGGAGCCGGGACACCAATTCACCCCTCCACTTT CAWSRDTNSPLHF
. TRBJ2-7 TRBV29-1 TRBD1 TGCAGCGTGAGGGGGACAGGGGTCCCCTACGAGCAGTACTTC CSVRGTGVPYEQYF
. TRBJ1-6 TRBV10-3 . TGTGCCATCAGTACACAGGAAAATAATTCACCCCTCCACTTT CAISTQENNSPLHF
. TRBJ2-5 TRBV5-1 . TGCGCCAGCAGCTTGAATCTGGGGAGCCAAGAGACCCAGTACTTC CASSLNLGSQETQYF
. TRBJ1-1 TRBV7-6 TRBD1 TGTGCCAGCAGCTCGCGACAGGGTATGAACACTGAAGCTTTCTTT CASSSRQGMNTEAFF
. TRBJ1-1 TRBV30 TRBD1 TGTGCCTGGAGTGTAAATTTACAGGGGTCAAGTGAAGCTTTCTTT CAWSVNLQGSSEAFF
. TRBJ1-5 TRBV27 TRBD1 TGTGCCAGCAGTTTGTCGACAGGGAGTGGTCAGCCCCAGCATTTT CASSLSTGSGQPQHF
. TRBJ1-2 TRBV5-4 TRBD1 TGTGCCAGCAGCCACACAGGGGGCAAGGATGGCTACACCTTC CASSHTGGKDGYTF
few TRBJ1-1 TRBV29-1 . TGCAGCGTTGCACAGGGTTTGTTGGGGGCTGAAGCTTTCTTT CSVAQGLLGAEAFF
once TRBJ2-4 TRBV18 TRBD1 TGTGCCAGCTCCCTCCACCCGGTATTAGGGGGCCGCGAACAAGCCAAAAACATTCAGTACTTC CASSLHPVLGGREQAKNIQYF
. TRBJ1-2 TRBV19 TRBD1 TGTGCCAGTAGTACAAATATCGGGACAGGGGCGACCTATGGCTACACCTTC CASSTNIGTGATYGYTF
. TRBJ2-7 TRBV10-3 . TGTGCCATCAGTACCGCGCACGAGCAGTACTTC CAISTAHEQYF
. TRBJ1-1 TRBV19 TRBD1 TGTGCCAGTAGTCCAACCTTCCGGGACAGGGGGCTCTCGGGCACTGAAGCTTTCTTT CASSPTFRDRGLSGTEAFF
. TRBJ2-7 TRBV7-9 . TGTGCCAGCAGCTTAGCGAGCCAGGGCTCCTACGAGCAGTACTTC CASSLASQGSYEQYF
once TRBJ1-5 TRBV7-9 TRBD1 TGTGCCAGCAGCCGGGACAGGGACCTTAGCAATCAGCCCCAGCATTTT CASSRDRDLSNQPQHF
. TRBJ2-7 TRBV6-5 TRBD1 TGTGCCAGCAGTCCATCCGGGACAGGGTCGTACGAGCAGTACTTC CASSPSGTGSYEQYF
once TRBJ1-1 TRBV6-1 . TGTGCCAGCAGTGAAGTGCCAGGGGCCGGGAACACTGAAGCTTTCTTT CASSEVPGAGNTEAFF
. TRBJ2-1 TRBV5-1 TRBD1 TGCGCCAGCAGCTTCATGCCAGGGACAGGGACCAATGAGCAGTTCTTC CASSFMPGTGTNEQFF
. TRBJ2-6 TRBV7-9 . TGTGCCAGCAGCTTACGGGTAGCGGGGGCCAACGTCCTGACTTTC CASSLRVAGANVLTF
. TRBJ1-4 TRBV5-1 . TGCGCCAGCACCCGGGCAGGCACTAATGAAAAACTGTTTTTT CASTRAGTNEKLFF
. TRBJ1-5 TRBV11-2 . TGTGCCAGCAGCTCGATATCAGGGGCTTCCAATCAGCCCCAGCATTTT CASSSISGASNQPQHF
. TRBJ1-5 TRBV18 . TGTGCCAGCTCACCGGCACCATCCAATCAGCCCCAGCATTTT CASSPAPSNQPQHF
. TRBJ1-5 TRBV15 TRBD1 TGTGCCACCAGCCTCTTATCCTCCGGGACAGGGTCGGTAGTGTGGAATCGGCCCCAGCATTTT CATSLLSSGTGSVVWNRPQHF
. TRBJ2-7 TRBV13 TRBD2 TGTGCCAGCAGCTGGACTAGCGGGGGAACCTACGAGCAGTACTTC CASSWTSGGTYEQYF
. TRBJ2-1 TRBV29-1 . TGCAGCGTTGAACACAGGTACTACAATGAGCAGTTCTTC CSVEHRYYNEQFF
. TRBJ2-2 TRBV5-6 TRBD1 TGTGCCAGCAGCTTGGTGGGAGGGACAGGGACCGGGGAGCTGTTTTTT CASSLVGGTGTGELFF
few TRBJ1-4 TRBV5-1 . TGCGCCAGCAGCCTATGGCCTAATGAAAAACTGTTTTTT CASSLWPNEKLFF
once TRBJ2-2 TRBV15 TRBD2 TGTGCCACCAGCAGAGGGAGCGGGGACACCGGGGAGCTGTTTTTT CATSRGSGDTGELFF
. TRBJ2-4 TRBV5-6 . TGTGCCAGCAGCTTGGGCCTGATTCAGTACTTC CASSLGLIQYF
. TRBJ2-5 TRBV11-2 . TGTGCCAGCAGCTTAGATCTGCCTACCCATCCAGGGGCCCAGTACTTC CASSLDLPTHPGAQYF
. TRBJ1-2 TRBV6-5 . TGTGCCAGCAGTTACTCGGGTGGAATGAGGTCCTATGGCTACACCTTC CASSYSGGMRSYGYTF
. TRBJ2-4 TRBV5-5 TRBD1 TGTGCCAGCAGCTTGGGTCAGGGGGCCAGCATTCAGTACTTC CASSLGQGASIQYF
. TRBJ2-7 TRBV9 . TGTGCCAGCAGCCCTTGGGACCGCTCCTACGAGCAGTACTTC CASSPWDRSYEQYF
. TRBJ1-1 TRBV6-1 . TGTGCCAGCATATTCGGTTTAATGAACACTGAAGCTTTCTTT CASIFGLMNTEAFF
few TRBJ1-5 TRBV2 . TGTGCCAGCAGACGGACTACTAGCAATCAGCCCCAGCATTTT CASRRTTSNQPQHF
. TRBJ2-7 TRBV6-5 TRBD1 TGTGCCAGCAGTTTACGACAGGGGCCCTACGAGCAGTACTTC CASSLRQGPYEQYF
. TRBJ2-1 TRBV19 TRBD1 TGTGCCAGTAGTATCCGCCTTCAGGGGGCCGGGCGAGATGAGCAGTTCTTC CASSIRLQGAGRDEQFF
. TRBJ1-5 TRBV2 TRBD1 TGTGCCAGCAGTGAAGGGCAGGGGGTACAGCCCCAGCATTTT CASSEGQGVQPQHF
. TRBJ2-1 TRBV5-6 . TGTGCCAGCAGCGATGCGGTTGTTCACAATGAGCAGTTCTTC CASSDAVVHNEQFF
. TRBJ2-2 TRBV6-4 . TGTGCCAGCAGTGACTGGCGGACCGGGGAGCTGTTTTTT CASSDWRTGELFF
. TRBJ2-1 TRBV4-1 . TGCGCCAGCAGCCAAGTATTTCGGGGTGGGAACAATGAGCAGTTCTTC CASSQVFRGGNNEQFF
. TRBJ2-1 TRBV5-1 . TGCGCCAGCAGCGTGCCCCCGGTGAATGAGCAGTTCTTC CASSVPPVNEQFF
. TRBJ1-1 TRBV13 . TGTGCCAGCAGCTTTCGTAGGCGGGGATTATACTATAACACTGAAGCTTTCTTT CASSFRRRGLYYNTEAFF
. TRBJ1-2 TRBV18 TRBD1 TGTGCCAGCTCACCCACCGGGGACAGGGCTGGCTACACCTTC CASSPTGDRAGYTF
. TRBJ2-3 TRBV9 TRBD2 TGTGCCAGCAGCGTAGAGGGACTAGCGGGGGGTGTGGCAGATACGCAGTATTTT CASSVEGLAGGVADTQYF
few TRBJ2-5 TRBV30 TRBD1 TGTGCCTGGAGTGTTCCTACAGGGGCCCAAGAGACCCAGTACTTC CAWSVPTGAQETQYF
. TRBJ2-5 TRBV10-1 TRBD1 TGCGCCAGCAGTGGGGACAGGCGGGAGACCCAGTACTTC CASSGDRRETQYF
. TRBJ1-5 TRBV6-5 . TGTGCCAGCAGCGGACAGAGTTACAATCAGCCCCAGCATTTT CASSGQSYNQPQHF
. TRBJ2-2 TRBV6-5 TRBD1 TGTGCCAGCAGCCGACAGGGAACCGGGGAGCTGTTTTTT CASSRQGTGELFF
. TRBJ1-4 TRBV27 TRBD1 TGTGCCAGCAGTTTGGGACAGCTGAATGAAAAACTGTTTTTT CASSLGQLNEKLFF
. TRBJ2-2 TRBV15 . TGTGCCACCAGCAGGGGACATGGGAACACCGGGGAGCTGTTTTTT CATSRGHGNTGELFF
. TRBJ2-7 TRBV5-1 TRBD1 TGCGCCAGCAGCTCCGGGACAGCGACCTACGAGCAGTACTTC CASSSGTATYEQYF
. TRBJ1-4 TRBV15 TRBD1 TGTGTCACCAGCGCCCCCATGGACAGGGTTACTACAACTAATGAAAAACTGTTTTTT CVTSAPMDRVTTTNEKLFF
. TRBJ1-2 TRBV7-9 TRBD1 TGTGCCAGCAGCTCATCCGGGACAGGGGCCAAAAACGACTATGGCTACACCTTC CASSSSGTGAKNDYGYTF
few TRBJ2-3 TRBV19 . TGTGCCAGTAGTGACGGTTTGGGACACTTTAGCACAGATACGCAGTATTTT CASSDGLGHFSTDTQYF
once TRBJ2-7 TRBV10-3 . TGTGCCATCACCGAGGTTACAGGGAACGAGCAGTACTTC CAITEVTGNEQYF
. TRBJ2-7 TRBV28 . TGTGCCAGCAGTTTAGGCTCTCGAGGTCGCGAGCAGTACTTC CASSLGSRGREQYF